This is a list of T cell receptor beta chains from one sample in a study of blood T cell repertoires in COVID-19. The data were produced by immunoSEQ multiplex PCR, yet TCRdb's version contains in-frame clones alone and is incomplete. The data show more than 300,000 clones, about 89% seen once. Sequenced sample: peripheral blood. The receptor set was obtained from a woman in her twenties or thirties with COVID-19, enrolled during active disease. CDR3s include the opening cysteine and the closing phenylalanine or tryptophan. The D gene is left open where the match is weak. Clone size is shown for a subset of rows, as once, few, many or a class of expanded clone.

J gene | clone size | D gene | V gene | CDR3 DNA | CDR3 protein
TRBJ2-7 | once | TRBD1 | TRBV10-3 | TGTGCCATCAGTGAGGGGCAGGGACAGGGATACGAGCAGTACTTC | CAISEGQGQGYEQYF
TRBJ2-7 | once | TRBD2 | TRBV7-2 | TGTGCCAGCGGCACAGCGGGGTTCTCCTACGAGCAGTACTTC | CASGTAGFSYEQYF
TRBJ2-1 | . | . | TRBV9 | TGTGCCAGCAGCGTAGCAGGGGACTCCTACAATGAGCAGTTCTTC | CASSVAGDSYNEQFF
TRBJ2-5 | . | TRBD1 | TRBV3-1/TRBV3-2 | TGTGCCAGCAGCGACCCTCCAGGGGGCTTGGAAGAGACCCAGTACTTC | CASSDPPGGLEETQYF
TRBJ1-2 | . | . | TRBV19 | TGTGCCAGTAGTAGAGGCTATGGCTACACCTTC | CASSRGYGYTF
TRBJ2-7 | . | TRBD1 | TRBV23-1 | TGCGCCAGCCAAAACCGGGACAGGGACGGCTACGAGCAGTACTTC | CASQNRDRDGYEQYF
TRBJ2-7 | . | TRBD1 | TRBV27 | TGTGCCAGCAGTGTTCTCCGGGACAGGGGACTCTCCCCCTCCTACGAGCAGTACTTC | CASSVLRDRGLSPSYEQYF
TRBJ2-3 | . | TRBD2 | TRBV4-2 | TGTGCCAGCAGCCTGCGGGAGGATCGAGGAGATACGCAGTATTTT | CASSLREDRGDTQYF
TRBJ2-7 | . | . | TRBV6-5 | TGTGCCAGCAGTTACAGGACAGGGAGGGCCTCCGAGCAGTACTTC | CASSYRTGRASEQYF
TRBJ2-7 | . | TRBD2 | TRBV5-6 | TGTGCCAGCAGCTACGGGACTACGGTCGAGCAGTACTTC | CASSYGTTVEQYF
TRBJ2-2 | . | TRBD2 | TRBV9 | TGTGCCAGCAGCGTAGCACTAGCGGGAACCGGGGAGCTGTTTTTT | CASSVALAGTGELFF
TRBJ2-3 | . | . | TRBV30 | TGTGCCTGGAGTTCAGCGACTAGGAGGGCAGATACGCAGTATTTT | CAWSSATRRADTQYF
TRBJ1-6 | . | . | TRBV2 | TGTGCCAGCAGTGCCGCAGTTAATTCACCCCTCCACTTT | CASSAAVNSPLHF
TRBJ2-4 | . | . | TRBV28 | TGTGCCAGCACCACTTCTGAGCAGGCTATTCAGTACTTC | CASTTSEQAIQYF
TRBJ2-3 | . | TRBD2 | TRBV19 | TGTGCCAGTAGTGAGAGCGGGAGGGGCACAGATACGCAGTATTTT | CASSESGRGTDTQYF
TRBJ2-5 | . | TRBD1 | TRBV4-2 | TGTGCCAGCAGCCGTAGCCTCGAGGGGGCAGGAGAGACCCAGTACTTC | CASSRSLEGAGETQYF
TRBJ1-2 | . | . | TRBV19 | TGTGCCAGTAGTATGCAGGGTCGGAGCTATGGCTACACCTTC | CASSMQGRSYGYTF
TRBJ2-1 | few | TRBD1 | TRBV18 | TGTGCCAGCTCACTTCAGACAGGGCGGAGTGATGAGCAGTTCTTC | CASSLQTGRSDEQFF
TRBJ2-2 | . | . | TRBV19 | TGTGCCAGTAGTATTACGGAGGGGTCCGGGGAGCTGTTTTTT | CASSITEGSGELFF
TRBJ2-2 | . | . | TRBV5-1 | TGCGCCAGCAGCTTGGCCGGGTCCGCGAACACCGGGGAGCTGTTTTTT | CASSLAGSANTGELFF
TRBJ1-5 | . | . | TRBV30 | TGTGCCTGGAGTTCAGGGATCGGTCAGCCCCAGCATTTT | CAWSSGIGQPQHF
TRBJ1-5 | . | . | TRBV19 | TGTGCCAGTAGTATTGGTGGGGGGGCAGGGCAGCAGCCCCAGCATTTT | CASSIGGGAGQQPQHF
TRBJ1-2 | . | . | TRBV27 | TGTGCCAGCAGTTCACTACAGGGTCGCGGCTATGGCTACACCTTC | CASSSLQGRGYGYTF
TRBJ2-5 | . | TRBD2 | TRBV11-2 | TGTGCCAGCAGCCCGGGACTAGCGGGAGGGTGGGAGACCCAGTACTTC | CASSPGLAGGWETQYF
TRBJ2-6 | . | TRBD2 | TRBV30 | TGTGCCTGGAGTTCGGGAGGGAACGGGGCCAACGTCCTGACTTTC | CAWSSGGNGANVLTF
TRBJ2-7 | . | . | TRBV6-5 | TGTGCCAGCAGTTACCCCTCTTCCTACGAGCAGTACTTC | CASSYPSSYEQYF
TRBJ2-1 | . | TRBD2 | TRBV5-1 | TGCGCCAGCAGCCTACAGACTAGCGGGAGGGCGTATGAGCAGTTCTTC | CASSLQTSGRAYEQFF
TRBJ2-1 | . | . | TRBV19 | TGTGCCAGTAGTGCGATACAGGGTTCCTACAATGAGCAGTTCTTC | CASSAIQGSYNEQFF
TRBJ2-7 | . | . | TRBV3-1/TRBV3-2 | TGTGCCAGCAGCCCACCGGGAACCCAGTACTTC | CASSPPGTQYF
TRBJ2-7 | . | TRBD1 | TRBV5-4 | TGTGCCAGCAGCACGGGACAGGGACCGGACGAGCAGTACTTC | CASSTGQGPDEQYF
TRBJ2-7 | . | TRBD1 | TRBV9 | TGTGCCAGCAGCGTAGCGGGGACAGGGGGTTACGAGCAGTACTTC | CASSVAGTGGYEQYF